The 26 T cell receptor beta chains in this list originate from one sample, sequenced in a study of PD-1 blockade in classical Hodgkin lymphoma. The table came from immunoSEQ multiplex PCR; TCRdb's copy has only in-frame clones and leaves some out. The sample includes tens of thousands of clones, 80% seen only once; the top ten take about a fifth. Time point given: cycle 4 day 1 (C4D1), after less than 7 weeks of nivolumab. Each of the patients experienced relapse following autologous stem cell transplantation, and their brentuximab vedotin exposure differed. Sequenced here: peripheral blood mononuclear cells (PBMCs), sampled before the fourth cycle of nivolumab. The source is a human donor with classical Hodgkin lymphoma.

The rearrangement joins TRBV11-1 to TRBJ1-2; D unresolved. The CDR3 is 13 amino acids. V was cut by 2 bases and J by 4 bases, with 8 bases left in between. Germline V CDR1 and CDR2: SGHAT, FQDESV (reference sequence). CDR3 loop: CASSLMRTYGYTF. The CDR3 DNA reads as TGTGCCAGCAGCTTAATGCGCACCTATGGCTACACCTTC.

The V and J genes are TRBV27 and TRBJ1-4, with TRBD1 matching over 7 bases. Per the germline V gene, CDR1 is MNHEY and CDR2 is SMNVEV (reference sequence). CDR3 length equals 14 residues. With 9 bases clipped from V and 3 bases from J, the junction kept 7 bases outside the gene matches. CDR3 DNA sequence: TGTGCCAGTAAAAGGGACAGAGCTAATGAAAAACTGTTTTTT. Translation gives CASKRDRANEKLFF.

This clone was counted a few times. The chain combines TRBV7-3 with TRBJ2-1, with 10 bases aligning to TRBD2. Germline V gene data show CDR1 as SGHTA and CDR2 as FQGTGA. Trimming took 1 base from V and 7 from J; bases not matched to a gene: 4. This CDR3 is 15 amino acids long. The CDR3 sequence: CASSLNQRGGNEQFF. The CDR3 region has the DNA TGTGCCAGCAGCTTAAACCAGCGGGGGGGTAATGAGCAGTTCTTC.

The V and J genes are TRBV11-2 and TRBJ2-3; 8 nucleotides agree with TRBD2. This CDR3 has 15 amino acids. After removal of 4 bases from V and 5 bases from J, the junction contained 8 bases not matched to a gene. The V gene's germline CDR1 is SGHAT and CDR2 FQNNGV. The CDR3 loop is CASSSQREWVDTQYF. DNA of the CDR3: TGTGCCAGCAGCTCACAGCGGGAGTGGGTAGATACGCAGTATTTT.

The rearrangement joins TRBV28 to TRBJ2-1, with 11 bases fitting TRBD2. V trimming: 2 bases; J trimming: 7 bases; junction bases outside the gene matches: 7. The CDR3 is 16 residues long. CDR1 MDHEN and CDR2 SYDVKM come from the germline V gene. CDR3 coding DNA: TGTGCCAGCAGTTTACCCACTAGCGGGGGTATTAATGAGCAGTTCTTC. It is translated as CASSLPTSGGINEQFF. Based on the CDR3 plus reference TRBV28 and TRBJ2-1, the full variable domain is DVKVTQSSRYLVKRTGEKVFLECVQDMDHENMFWYRQDPGLGLRLIYFSYDVKMKEKGDIPEGYSVSREKKERFSLILESASTNQTSMYLCASSLPTSGGINEQFFGPGTRLTVL.

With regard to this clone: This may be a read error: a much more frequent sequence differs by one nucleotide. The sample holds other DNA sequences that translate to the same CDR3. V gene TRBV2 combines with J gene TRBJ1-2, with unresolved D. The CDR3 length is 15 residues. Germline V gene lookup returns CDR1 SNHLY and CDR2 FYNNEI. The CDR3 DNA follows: TGCGCCAGCACCTACCTCGAGGAGGTAAACTATGGCTACACCTTC. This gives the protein CASTYLEEVNYGYTF.

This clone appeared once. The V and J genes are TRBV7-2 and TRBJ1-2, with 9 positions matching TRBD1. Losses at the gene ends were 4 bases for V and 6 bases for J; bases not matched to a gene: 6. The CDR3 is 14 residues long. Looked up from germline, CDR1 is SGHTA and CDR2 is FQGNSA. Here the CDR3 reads CASSSDRGQDGYTF. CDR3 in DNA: TGTGCCAGCAGCTCGGACAGGGGACAGGATGGCTACACCTTC.

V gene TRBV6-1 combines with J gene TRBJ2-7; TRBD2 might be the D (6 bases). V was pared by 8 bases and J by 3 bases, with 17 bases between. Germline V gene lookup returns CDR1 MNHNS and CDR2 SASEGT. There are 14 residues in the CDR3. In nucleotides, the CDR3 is TGTGCCAGCCAGGAGGTAGCGGATAGCTACGAGCAGTACTTC. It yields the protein CASQEVADSYEQYF.

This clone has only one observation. The CDR3 protein is CAWSPGNYGYTF. The CDR3, as DNA: TGTGCCTGGAGCCCAGGGAACTATGGCTACACCTTC. The chain combines TRBV30 with TRBJ1-2; perhaps TRBD1 as D (5 bases). This CDR3 comprises 12 residues. V was trimmed by 3 bases and J by 2 bases, leaving 7 bases between them. Germline loops: CDR1 GTSNPN, CDR2 SVGIG (reference sequence).

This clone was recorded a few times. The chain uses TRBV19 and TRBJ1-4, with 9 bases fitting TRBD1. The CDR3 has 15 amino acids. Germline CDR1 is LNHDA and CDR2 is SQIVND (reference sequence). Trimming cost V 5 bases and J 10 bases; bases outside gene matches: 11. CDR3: CASSFVQGARGKLFF. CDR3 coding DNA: TGTGCCAGTAGTTTCGTACAGGGGGCCCGGGGAAAACTGTTTTTT.

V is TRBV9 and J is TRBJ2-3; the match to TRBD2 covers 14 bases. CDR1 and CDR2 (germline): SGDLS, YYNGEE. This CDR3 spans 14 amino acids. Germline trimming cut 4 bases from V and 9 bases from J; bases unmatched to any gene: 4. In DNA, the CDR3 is TGTGCCAGCAGCCTGGGACTAGCGGGGGTCACGCAGTATTTT. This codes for CASSLGLAGVTQYF.

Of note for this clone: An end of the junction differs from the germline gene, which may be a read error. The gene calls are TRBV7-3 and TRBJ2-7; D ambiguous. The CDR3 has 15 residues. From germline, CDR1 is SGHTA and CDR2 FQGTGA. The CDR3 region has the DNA TGTGCCAGCAGCCCCCGAAAAGGACCAGCCTACGCGCAGTACTTC. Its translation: CASSPRKGPAYAQYF.

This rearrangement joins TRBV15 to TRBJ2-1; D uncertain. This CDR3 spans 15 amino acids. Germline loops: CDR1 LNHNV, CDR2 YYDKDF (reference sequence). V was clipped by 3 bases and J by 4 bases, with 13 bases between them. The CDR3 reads CATSRGFSGYNEQFF. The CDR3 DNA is TGTGCCACCAGCAGGGGGTTTTCTGGATACAATGAGCAGTTCTTC.

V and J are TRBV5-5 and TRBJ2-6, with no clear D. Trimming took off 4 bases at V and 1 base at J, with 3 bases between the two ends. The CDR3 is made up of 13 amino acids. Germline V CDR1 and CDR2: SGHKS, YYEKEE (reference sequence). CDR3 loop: CASSVSGANVLTF. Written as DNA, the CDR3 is TGTGCCAGCAGCGTGTCTGGGGCCAACGTCCTGACTTTC.

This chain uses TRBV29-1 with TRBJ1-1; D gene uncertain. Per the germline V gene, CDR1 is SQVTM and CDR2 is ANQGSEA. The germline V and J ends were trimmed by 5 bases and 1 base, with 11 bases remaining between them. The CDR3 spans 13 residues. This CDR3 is CSVTVTTNTEAFF. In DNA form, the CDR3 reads TGCAGCGTTACTGTTACAACGAACACTGAAGCTTTCTTT.

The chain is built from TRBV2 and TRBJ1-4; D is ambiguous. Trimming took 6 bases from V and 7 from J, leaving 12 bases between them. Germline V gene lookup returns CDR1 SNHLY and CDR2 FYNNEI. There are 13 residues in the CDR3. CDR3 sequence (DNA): TGTGCCAGCAGCTTCCTGGAAGGTGAAAAACTGTTTTTT. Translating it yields CASSFLEGEKLFF.

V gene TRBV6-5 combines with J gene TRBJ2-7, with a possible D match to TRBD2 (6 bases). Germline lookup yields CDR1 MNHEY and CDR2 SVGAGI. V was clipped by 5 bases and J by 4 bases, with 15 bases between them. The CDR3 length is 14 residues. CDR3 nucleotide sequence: TGTGCCAGCAGTGTCGCGGGGTGGGGGTACGAGCAGTACTTC. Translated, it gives CASSVAGWGYEQYF.

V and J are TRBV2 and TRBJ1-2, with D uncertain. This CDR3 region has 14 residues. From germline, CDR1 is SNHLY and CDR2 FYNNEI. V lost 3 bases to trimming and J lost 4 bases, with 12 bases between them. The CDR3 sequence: CASSDSGRIYGYTF. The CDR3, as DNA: TGTGCCAGCAGTGATTCGGGCAGAATCTATGGCTACACCTTC.

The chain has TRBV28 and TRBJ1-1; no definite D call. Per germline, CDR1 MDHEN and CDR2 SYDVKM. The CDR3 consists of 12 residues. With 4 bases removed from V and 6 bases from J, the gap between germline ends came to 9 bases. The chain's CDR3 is CASSSSVSEAFF. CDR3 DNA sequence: TGTGCCAGCAGTTCGTCAGTCTCTGAAGCTTTCTTT. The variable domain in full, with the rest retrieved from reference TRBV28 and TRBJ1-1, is DVKVTQSSRYLVKRTGEKVFLECVQDMDHENMFWYRQDPGLGLRLIYFSYDVKMKEKGDIPEGYSVSREKKERFSLILESASTNQTSMYLCASSSSVSEAFFGQGTRLTVV.

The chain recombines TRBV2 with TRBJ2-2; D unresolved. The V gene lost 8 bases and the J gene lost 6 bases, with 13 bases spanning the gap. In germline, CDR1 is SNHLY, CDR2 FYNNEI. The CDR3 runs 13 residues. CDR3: CASSEDFSGELFF. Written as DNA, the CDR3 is TGTGCCAGCTCGGAAGATTTTTCCGGGGAGCTGTTTTTT.

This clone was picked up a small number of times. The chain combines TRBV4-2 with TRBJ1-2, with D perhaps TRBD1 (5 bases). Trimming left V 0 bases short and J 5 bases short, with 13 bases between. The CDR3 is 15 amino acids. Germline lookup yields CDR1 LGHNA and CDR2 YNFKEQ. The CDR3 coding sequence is TGTGCCAGCAGCCAAGATGCGTCCTCAGGGTATGGCTACACCTTC. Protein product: CASSQDASSGYGYTF.

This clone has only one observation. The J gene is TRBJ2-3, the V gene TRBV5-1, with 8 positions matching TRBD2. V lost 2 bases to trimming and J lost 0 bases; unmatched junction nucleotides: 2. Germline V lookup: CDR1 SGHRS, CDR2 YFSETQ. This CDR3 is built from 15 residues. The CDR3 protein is CASSFSGGSTDTQYF. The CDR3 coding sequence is TGCGCCAGCAGCTTTTCGGGAGGGAGCACAGATACGCAGTATTTT.

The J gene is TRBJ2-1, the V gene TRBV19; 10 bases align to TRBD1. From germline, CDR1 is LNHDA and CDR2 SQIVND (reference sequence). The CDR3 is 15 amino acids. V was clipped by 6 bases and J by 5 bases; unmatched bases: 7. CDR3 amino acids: CASSPTGQGNNEQFF. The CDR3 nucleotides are TGTGCCAGTAGCCCGACGGGACAGGGGAACAATGAGCAGTTCTTC. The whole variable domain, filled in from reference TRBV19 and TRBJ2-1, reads DGGITQSPKYLFRKEGQNVTLSCEQNLNHDAMYWYRQDPGQGLRLIYYSQIVNDFQKGDIAEGYSVSREKKESFPLTVTSAQKNPTAFYLCASSPTGQGNNEQFFGPGTRLTVL.

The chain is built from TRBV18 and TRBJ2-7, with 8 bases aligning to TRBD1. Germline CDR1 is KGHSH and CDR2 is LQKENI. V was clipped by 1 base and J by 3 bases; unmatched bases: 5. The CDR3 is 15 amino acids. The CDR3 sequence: CASSPQGDRSYEQYF. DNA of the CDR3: TGTGCCAGCTCACCACAAGGGGACAGGAGCTACGAGCAGTACTTC.

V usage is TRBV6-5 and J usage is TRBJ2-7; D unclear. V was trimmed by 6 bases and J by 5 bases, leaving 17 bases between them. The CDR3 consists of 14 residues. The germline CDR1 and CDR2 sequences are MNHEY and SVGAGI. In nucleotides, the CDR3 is TGTGCCAGCAGCCGAGTAAGGACGCCCAACGAGCAGTACTTC. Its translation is CASSRVRTPNEQYF.

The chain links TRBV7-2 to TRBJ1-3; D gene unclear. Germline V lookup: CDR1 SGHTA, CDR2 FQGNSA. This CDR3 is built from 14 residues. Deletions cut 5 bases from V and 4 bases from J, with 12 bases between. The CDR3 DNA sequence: TGTGCCAGCAGCCCCATAATGGTGGGAAACACCATATATTTT. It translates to CASSPIMVGNTIYF.